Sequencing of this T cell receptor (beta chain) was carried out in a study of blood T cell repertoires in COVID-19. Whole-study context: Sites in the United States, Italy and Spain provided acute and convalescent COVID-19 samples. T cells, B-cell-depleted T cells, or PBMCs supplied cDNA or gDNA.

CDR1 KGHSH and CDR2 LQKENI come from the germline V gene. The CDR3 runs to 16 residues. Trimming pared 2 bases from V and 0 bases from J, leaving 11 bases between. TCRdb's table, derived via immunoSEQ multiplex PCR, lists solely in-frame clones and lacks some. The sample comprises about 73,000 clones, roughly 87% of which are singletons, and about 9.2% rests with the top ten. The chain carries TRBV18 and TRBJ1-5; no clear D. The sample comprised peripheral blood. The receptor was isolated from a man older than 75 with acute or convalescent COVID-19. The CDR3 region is CASSPNSRISNQPQHF. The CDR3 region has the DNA TGTGCCAGCTCACCAAATTCTAGGATTAGCAATCAGCCCCAGCATTTT.